This T cell receptor (beta chain) came from a study of shared clonotypes between healthy human individuals. The study's findings and limits: Represented genetic and exposure-history diversity was restricted by having few donors.

CD8 cells classed as naive were CD45RO-negative and positively selected for CCR7, excluding terminally differentiated effector memory CD45RA+ cells. Recent vaccinations or acute infections were absent in the healthy HIV-negative adult donors. There were only Caucasian adults among the donors, and all lived in Nashville, Tennessee. This CDR3 has 14 residues. CDR1 is SEHNR and CDR2 is FQNEAQ in the germline V gene (reference sequence). V lost 5 bases to trimming and J lost 7 bases, with 18 bases between them. Note on this clone: Its antigen is not identified.

Here immunoSEQ multiplex PCR was the method, and the copy in TCRdb shows in-frame clones only, minus some. The sample consists of about 2.1 million clones, 85% to 95% of them appearing once. The specimen sequenced was naive CD8+ T cells from PBMCs. The chain combines TRBV7-9 with TRBJ2-7, with D unresolved. This receptor was identified in a man between 18 and 35 years old in good health. Some clones in this sample may be carry-over from other donors' samples. The CDR3: CASSQDVAFWEQYF. CDR3 coding DNA: TGTGCCAGCAGCCAAGATGTGGCATTCTGGGAGCAGTACTTC.